The clone carrying this T cell receptor (beta chain) has a count of ten or more. What it recognizes is unknown. The sample originates from a study of Graves' ophthalmopathy and Graves' hyperthyroidism. In the study overall: The authors collected peripheral blood at initial diagnosis, before any treatment. Whole-study findings and limits: Among expanded thyroid clonotypes above 0.001 frequency, most also occurred in blood. Sensitivity of about 90% and specificity of 65% to 83% were achieved when a 13-signature model separated ophthalmopathy from stable hyperthyroidism.

RNA transcripts were the source from which TCR beta CDR3 regions were amplified. A first-round RT-PCR used HTBI primers, followed by a second-round multiplex PCR. TCRdb recomputed calls from the multiplex PCR reads with MiXCR, one row per CDR3 protein. The sample consists of 220,000 or so distinct CDR3 sequences, roughly a fifth of them appearing once. V lost 4 bases and J 1 base, leaving 14 bases between the germline ends. Germline V lookup: CDR1 MNHEY, CDR2 SVGAGI. The CDR3 covers 17 residues. PBMCs stemmed from 7.5 to 10 ml of fresh peripheral blood. This TCR derives from a woman in her forties or fifties with Graves' ophthalmopathy. The V call is TRBV6-5, the J call TRBJ1-6; D perhaps matches TRBD1 (5 bases). The material sequenced was peripheral blood. CDR3 DNA: TGTGCCAGCAGTTTTTTAGTGAGGGGATCCTATAATTCACCCCTCCACTTT. Its translation is CASSFLVRGSYNSPLHF.